These 5 T cell receptor beta chains originate from one sample sequenced in a study of regulatory T cells in long-lasting Graves disease. Described time point: newly diagnosed GD, antithyroid drugs for less than 3 months. The TCR library was prepared using RNA isolated from PBMCs. Building of the TCR beta libraries involved iRepertoire HTBI primers and Arm-PCR of CDR3 regions. TCRdb called the multiplex PCR reads again in MiXCR, with one record for every CDR3 protein. The table shows 350,000 to 500,000 distinct CDR3 sequences, with about a sixth occurring only once. The same specimen was also included in a second study, on T cells in Graves' hyperthyroidism and ophthalmopathy.

Sequenced material: peripheral blood mononuclear cells (PBMCs), taken at new diagnosis, from a patient treated with antithyroid drugs. The receptors were sampled from a woman between 18 and 29 years old with Graves disease.

This chain joins TRBV25-1 and TRBJ1-2; the D is unclear. The CDR3 contains 12 residues. Germline lookup yields CDR1 MGHDK and CDR2 SYGVNS. The V end lost 3 bases, the J end lost 8 bases, and 10 bases lay between the germline ends. The CDR3 nucleotides read TGTGCCAGCAGTGACCCCCCTCTGGGCTACACCTTC. It encodes CASSDPPLGYTF.

This clonotype has a handful of counts. V and J are TRBV24-1 and TRBJ2-1; D is tentatively TRBD1 or TRBD2 (5 bases each). Germline CDR1 KGHDR, CDR2 SFDVKD. CDR3 length: 16 amino acids. V dropped 7 bases and J dropped 0 bases, with 15 bases sitting between them. The CDR3 protein is CATSDGGASSYNEQFF. In nucleotides, the CDR3 is TGTGCCACCAGCGATGGGGGAGCTTCCTCCTACAATGAGCAGTTCTTC.

The chain carries TRBV3-1 and TRBJ2-5, with D possibly TRBD2 on 6 matching bases. V lost 3 bases, J lost 2 bases, and 13 bases lay in between. Germline V lookup: CDR1 LGHDT, CDR2 YNNKEL (reference sequence). This CDR3 spans 15 amino acids. The CDR3 coding sequence is TGTGCCAGCAGCCAGCGGGGCGGGGTGCAAGAGACCCAGTACTTC. Translated: CASSQRGGVQETQYF.

The rearrangement joins TRBV7-9 to TRBJ2-1, with 9 bases aligning to TRBD1. The CDR3 is 13 residues long. J lost 7 bases, V lost 8 bases, and 6 bases had no gene match. Germline CDR1 reads SEHNR; CDR2 reads FQNEAQ (reference sequence). This chain's CDR3 is CASSHRGHNEQFF. The CDR3, as DNA: TGTGCCAGCTCACACAGGGGGCATAATGAGCAGTTCTTC.

This clonotype occurred many times. This chain uses TRBV9 with TRBJ2-7; D gene ambiguous. Germline V CDR1 and CDR2: SGDLS, YYNGEE. The CDR3 covers 14 residues. V lost 4 bases to trimming and J lost 5 bases, with 16 bases between them. The chain's CDR3 is CASSPQGAADEQYF. The CDR3 nucleotides are TGTGCCAGCAGCCCCCAAGGCGCAGCCGACGAGCAGTACTTC.